The rows below give T cell receptor beta chains drawn from one sample of a study of human T cells and chemical hapten exposure. TCRdb processed the RACE reads anew with MiXCR; each CDR3 protein has one entry. The data hold tens of thousands of distinct CDR3 sequences, with around 15% observed a single time. The specimen was whole blood, collected in connection with sensitization to the hapten diphenylcyclopropenone (DPC). Receptor source: a woman between 50 and 59 years old with alopecia areata. Some clones in this sample may be carry-over from other donors' samples. Each CDR3 is given without its conserved first and last residue. Each record gives: J gene, V gene, CDR3 protein.

J gene: TRBJ1-5
V gene: TRBV6-2/TRBV6-3
CDR3 protein: ASSYSTRAGGQPQH

J gene: TRBJ1-3
V gene: TRBV12-3/TRBV12-4
CDR3 protein: ASSLHTGNTIY

J gene: TRBJ2-1
V gene: TRBV12-3/TRBV12-4
CDR3 protein: ASSSGLAGLSFPNEQF

J gene: TRBJ2-1
V gene: TRBV6-5
CDR3 protein: ASRNGLAGNNEQF

J gene: TRBJ1-1
V gene: TRBV3-1
CDR3 protein: ASSQSVTMNTEAF

J gene: TRBJ2-2
V gene: TRBV12-3/TRBV12-4
CDR3 protein: ASSFLNVAVPGELF

J gene: TRBJ1-5
V gene: TRBV3-1
CDR3 protein: ASSQGTGGEPQH

J gene: TRBJ2-5
V gene: TRBV27
CDR3 protein: ASSFGLAGVETQY

J gene: TRBJ2-2
V gene: TRBV7-2
CDR3 protein: ALRERLVAGELF

J gene: TRBJ1-1
V gene: TRBV20-1
CDR3 protein: SASVDRGTEAF

J gene: TRBJ2-1
V gene: TRBV7-9
CDR3 protein: ASSLGRERNNEQF

J gene: TRBJ2-3
V gene: TRBV11-2
CDR3 protein: ASTLAGAPHPSTDTQY

J gene: TRBJ2-1
V gene: TRBV9
CDR3 protein: ASSVVAQSNEQF

J gene: NA
V gene: TRBV28
CDR3 protein: ASSLWGGSLYNEQY

J gene: TRBJ2-5
V gene: TRBV7-2
CDR3 protein: ASSSGLAGVRQETQY

J gene: TRBJ2-7
V gene: TRBV4-1
CDR3 protein: ASSQLGLSGRATYEQY

J gene: TRBJ2-1
V gene: TRBV6-5
CDR3 protein: ASRPSREYNEQF